This T cell receptor beta chain was identified in a study of blood T cell repertoires in COVID-19. TCRdb's copy holds only in-frame clones and misses some; the assay was immunoSEQ multiplex PCR. The repertoire holds roughly 380,000 clones, with around 89% as singletons. Germline V gene data show CDR1 as SGHTA and CDR2 as FQGNSA. V gave up 2 bases and J gave up 8 bases; unmatched junction bases: 11. This CDR3 spans 17 amino acids. Source material: peripheral blood. The clonotype originates from a woman in her 40s with COVID-19, enrolled during active disease. V and J are TRBV7-2 and TRBJ2-2; TRBD2 matches at 10 bases. The CDR3 reads CASSLLGVAGGGGELFF. CDR3 sequence (DNA): TGTGCCAGCAGCTTATTGGGAGTAGCGGGGGGCGGAGGGGAGCTGTTTTTT. Filled out from reference TRBV7-2 and TRBJ2-2, the complete variable domain reads GAGVSQSPSNKVTEKGKDVELRCDPISGHTALYWYRQSLGQGLEFLIYFQGNSAPDKSGLPSDRFSAERTGGSVSTLTIQRTQQEDSAVYLCASSLLGVAGGGGELFFGEGSRLTVL.